This T cell receptor (beta chain) originates from a study of blood T cells in healthy people across ages (dated by TCRdb to 2015 to 2017). About the investigation overall: In model experiments, template switching captured about one uniquely barcoded TCR beta cDNA molecule for every two T cells. Using deep sequencing normalized with unique cDNA molecular identifiers, the study measured how TCR beta repertoire diversity changes with age. The donors were split into four age groups: young (average about 16 years), middle-aged (39), aged (more than 60) and long-lived (about 74). To avoid experimental bias, donors of different ages were randomly spread across the sequencing lanes. Using the same blood draw, the study looked at two additional independent replicas of 1 million unique cDNA reads for two donors, one aged 18 to 30 and the other aged 80 or older. Here is what the overall study found, with its caveats: Total diversity estimates from one million sequenced T cells were considered lower bounds and underestimates. Observed TCR beta diversity correlated strongly with the percentage of naive T cells measured by flow cytometry. As age increased, observed TCR beta diversity per million T cells dropped in a roughly linear way, and a significant reduction was already evident by age 40. Bulk unsorted PBMC profiling prevented conclusive comparison of naive and antigen-experienced compartments. The CMV infection status of donors was not known, potentially confounding age-related changes in expanded clonotypes. Compared with the aged group, the long-lived group had more naive CD4+ T cells, fewer expanded clones and increased TCR diversity, a pattern suggesting age selection.

Donors were a few dozen systemically healthy Caucasian individuals from Russia aged roughly 6 to 95 years. Approximately 9.3 milliliters of peripheral blood were drawn from each donor into EDTA-treated Vacutainer tubes. PBMCs were isolated by Ficoll-Paque density-gradient centrifugation, with at least 7 million obtained per sample. Total RNA was extracted from PBMCs with Trizol reagent, with at least 5.5 micrograms obtained per sample. The percentages of naive CD45RAhigh/CD27high T cells were determined by flow cytometry on a PBMC aliquot from every donor. This clonotype occurred a few times. Its antigen is unknown. The input lacks base qualities; no much larger clone sits a single base away. The CDR3, from cysteine to phenylalanine, totals 13 residues. Only the CDR3 DNA is retained, 39 bases long and in frame from the first base. At the junction V is shortened by 3 bases and J by 11 bases, with 11 bases in between. The germline V gene yields MDHEN for CDR1 and SYDVKM for CDR2.

Library creation used 5' RACE. The data were produced on an Illumina HiSeq 2500. The second PCR ran for roughly 7 to 11 cycles and used a J-beta primer mix along with a sample-barcoded 5' primer. A unique molecular identifier was introduced onto each TCR beta cDNA molecule by a template-switch 5' adaptor carrying 12 random nucleotides. At least 3 million CDR3-containing paired-end reads were obtained from each sample. First-strand cDNA was synthesized from all RNA with the Mint cDNA synthesis kit, primed by a TRBC-specific oligonucleotide. Following uracil-DNA glycosylase treatment, all cDNA underwent a first 18-cycle PCR with the universal primers M1SS and BC2_uni_R. Per the source publication's procedure: For normalization, 1 million high-quality reads were randomly selected from each sample, with every read carrying a distinct molecular identifier. Reads with shared molecular identifiers were discarded instead of being binned into consensus sequences. MiTCR, run with a Q25 quality threshold and the strictest error-elimination algorithm, handled CDR3 identification, clonotype clustering and error correction. A nonparametric unseen species model with Euler transformation was used to estimate lower-bound total TCR beta diversity. TCRdb itself trimmed the public reads at Q25 with fastp, ran MiXCR and retained productive beta chains. Rows are combined by CDR3 protein, so each entry shows the most common genes and DNA. TCRdb assigned the V and J calls; the authors' analysis was not used. The sample records 700,000 or so distinct CDR3 sequences, 22% of which are singletons. About 20% of the sample comes from the top ten.

Recombination joined TRBV28 with TRBJ1-6, with no D gene named confidently. What was sequenced was blood. The receptor comes from a man in his sixties or seventies in good health. The bases are TGTGCCAGCAGTTTGAGGGTTGTGGCACCCCTCCACTTT. It is translated as CASSLRVVAPLHF.